These 17 T cell receptor beta chains came from one sample sequenced in a study of T cells in Graves' hyperthyroidism and ophthalmopathy (dated by TCRdb to about 2019). Preparation of the library involved multiplex PCR. Sequenced using an Illumina HiSeq 2000. The TCR beta CDR3 regions were amplified from the RNA transcripts. The TCR CDR3 was subjected to a first round of RT-PCR using the HTBI primer set and the Qiagen OneStep RT-PCR kit. TCRdb handled the public reads itself, with Q25 trimming in fastp and clone calling in MiXCR, and kept productive beta chains. Each CDR3 protein gets just one entry, which takes the most common genes and DNA from the rows behind it. The sample yields approximately 720,000 distinct CDR3 sequences; 18% were counted once. 16% of the sample is taken by the ten largest. The sample was blood. The receptors here all came from a woman aged 45-60 years with Graves' hyperthyroidism that later progressed to Graves' ophthalmopathy.

This clonotype was observed at least ten times. The V and J genes are TRBV12-3 or TRBV12-4 and TRBJ1-2; D may be TRBD1 (6 bases). The CDR3 has 15 residues. Between the trimmed V and J ends, which lost 6 bases and 3 bases, there was a span of 17 bases. DNA of the CDR3: TGTGCCAGCAGAATCGGGACACCAGGCGACTATGGCTACACCTTC. It is translated as CASRIGTPGDYGYTF.

The chain combines TRBV11-2 with TRBJ1-2, with TRBD1 identical over 7 bases. Losses at the gene ends were 5 bases for V and 8 bases for J; bases not matched to a gene: 8. There are 13 residues in the CDR3. Per germline, CDR1 SGHAT and CDR2 FQNNGV. The CDR3 here is CASSPWTGEGYTF. CDR3 DNA: TGTGCCAGCAGCCCATGGACAGGAGAAGGCTACACCTTC. The variable domain in full, completed from reference TRBV11-2 and TRBJ1-2, reads EAGVAQSPRYKIIEKRQSVAFWCNPISGHATLYWYQQILGQGPKLLIQFQNNGVVDDSQLPKDRFSAERLKGVDSTLKIQPAKLEDSAVYLCASSPWTGEGYTFGSGTRLTVV.

The V gene is TRBV15, the J gene TRBJ2-2; D unresolved. Germline V gives CDR1 LNHNV, CDR2 YYDKDF (reference sequence). The CDR3 has 15 amino acids. V was cut by 3 bases and J by 1 base, with 9 bases left in between. The CDR3 loop reads CATSSMGMNTGELFF. The CDR3 bases are TGTGCCACCAGCAGTATGGGCATGAACACCGGGGAGCTGTTTTTT.

This clonotype was recorded at least ten times. The rearrangement links TRBV2 to TRBJ2-7; 12 bases fit TRBD1. The CDR3 has 14 residues. V lost 6 bases, J lost 5 bases, and 5 bases stayed unmatched. CDR1 and CDR2 (germline): SNHLY, FYNNEI. In DNA form, the CDR3 reads TGTGCCAGCAGGAGGGACAGGGGGCGGGACGAGCAGTACTTC. It encodes CASRRDRGRDEQYF.

This clonotype was counted only a few times. V is TRBV29-1 and J is TRBJ2-2, with D tentatively TRBD2 (6 bases). Germline V CDR1 and CDR2: SQVTM, ANQGSEA. The CDR3 runs 12 residues. The V end lost 4 bases, the J end lost 5 bases, and 8 bases lay between the germline ends. CDR3 nucleotides: TGCAGCGTTGTAGCGGTTACCGGGGAGCTGTTTTTT. This codes for CSVVAVTGELFF.

Many counts were recorded for this clonotype. The rearrangement joins TRBV7-9 to TRBJ2-7; D ambiguous. Trimming cost V 5 bases and J 0 bases, with 8 bases left between them. CDR1 SEHNR and CDR2 FQNEAQ come from the germline V gene (reference sequence). The length of the CDR3 is 13 residues. In DNA, the CDR3 is TGTGCCAGCAGCGAACCAAGCTCCTACGAGCAGTACTTC. It is translated as CASSEPSSYEQYF.

This CDR3 is CASRGGTSDHEQFF. CDR3 nucleotides: TGTGCCAGCAGGGGAGGGACTAGCGACCATGAGCAGTTCTTC. The chain couples TRBV13 to TRBJ2-1; 10 bases agree with TRBD2. Losses at the gene ends were 6 bases for V and 8 bases for J; bases not matched to a gene: 7. From germline, CDR1 is PRHDT and CDR2 FYEKMQ (reference sequence). The CDR3 is 14 residues long.

The table lists this clonotype with a few counts. This chain connects TRBV19 to TRBJ1-1; D unclear. The CDR3 covers 15 residues. Trimming cost V 6 bases and J 1 base, with 15 bases left between them. Germline CDR1 LNHDA, CDR2 SQIVND (reference sequence). The CDR3 nucleotides are TGTGCCAGTAGACCCATGGTGACGTCGAACACTGAAGCTTTCTTT. Its protein is CASRPMVTSNTEAFF.

This clonotype was counted many times. The chain recombines TRBV6-1 with TRBJ1-1; the D gene is possibly TRBD1 (5 bases). The CDR3 extends over 13 amino acids. The germline V gene has CDR1 MNHNS and CDR2 SASEGT. Deletions cut 7 bases from V and 6 bases from J, with 15 bases between. DNA of the CDR3: TGTGCCAGCACCCTCGGGGGTGTCGCTGAAGCTTTCTTT. This encodes CASTLGGVAEAFF.

V is TRBV18 and J is TRBJ1-1; the D gene is possibly TRBD1 (6 bases). Trimming pared 2 bases from V and 7 bases from J, leaving 29 bases between. The germline V gene encodes CDR1 KGHSH and CDR2 LQKENI. The CDR3 spans 19 residues. CDR3 nucleotide sequence: TGTGCCAGCTCACCAGCAGGGGTGGGGTCCTCAGTACAATATTTTGAAGCTTTCTTT. Amino acids: CASSPAGVGSSVQYFEAFF.

Only a few counts were recorded for this clonotype. CDR3: CASSLAAGKVYEQYF. The CDR3 region has the DNA TGCGCCAGCAGCTTGGCGGCAGGGAAGGTGTACGAGCAGTACTTC. This rearrangement joins TRBV5-1 to TRBJ2-7; the D gene is possibly TRBD1 (5 bases). Trimming cost V 0 bases and J 4 bases, with 14 bases left between them. The CDR3 has 15 amino acids. CDR1 is SGHRS, CDR2 YFSETQ, per germline.

The CDR3 nucleotides are TGTGCCAGCAGCCCGGGGGACAGCTACTACGAGCAGTACTTC. Its protein product is CASSPGDSYYEQYF. The genes are TRBV7-2 and TRBJ2-7; a possible D gene is TRBD1 (7 bases). Germline CDR1 SGHTA, CDR2 FQGNSA. The V and J ends lost 5 bases and 3 bases respectively, with 14 bases between them. The CDR3 loop spans 14 amino acids.

There are a few counts of this clonotype. The gene calls are TRBV9 and TRBJ2-1; the match to TRBD2 covers 9 bases. V shed 0 bases, J shed 4 bases, and the junction held 2 bases outside the gene matches. This CDR3 has 15 amino acids. The germline V gene encodes CDR1 SGDLS and CDR2 YYNGEE. DNA of the CDR3: TGTGCCAGCAGCGTAGAACTAGCGGGTTACAATGAGCAGTTCTTC. This codes for CASSVELAGYNEQFF.

J is TRBJ1-5 and V is TRBV6-6; D uncertain. V lost 0 bases and J 7 bases, leaving 13 bases between the germline ends. Germline V gives CDR1 MNHNY, CDR2 SVGAGI (reference sequence). This CDR3 has 15 amino acids. The CDR3: CASSYSRTVRQPQHF. In DNA, the CDR3 is TGTGCCAGCAGTTACTCCCGGACGGTCAGACAGCCCCAGCATTTT.

This clonotype was seen repeatedly, ten times or more. CDR3 nucleotides: TGTGCCAGCATCATGCTGGTTGGACAGGGGTCTGACACTGAAGCTTTCTTT. This codes for CASIMLVGQGSDTEAFF. The chain joins TRBV2 to TRBJ1-1; 9 bases map to TRBD1. With V trimmed by 7 bases and J by 3 bases, 15 bases remained unmatched. Germline CDR1 reads SNHLY; CDR2 reads FYNNEI. The CDR3 spans 17 residues.

This chain connects TRBV4-2 to TRBJ2-3, with 8 positions matching TRBD2. The CDR3 contains 16 residues. Per the germline V gene, CDR1 is LGHNA and CDR2 is YNFKEQ. The J segment lost 4 bases and the V segment lost 0 bases, leaving 6 bases of the junction unmatched. This CDR3 reads CASSQEYGGAADTQYF. The CDR3 DNA reads TGTGCCAGCAGCCAAGAGTACGGGGGGGCGGCAGATACGCAGTATTTT.

This clonotype was counted many times. V gene TRBV2 combines with J gene TRBJ1-5; D remains ambiguous. The CDR3 contains 14 residues. CDR1 SNHLY and CDR2 FYNNEI come from the germline V gene. The germline V and J ends were trimmed by 7 bases and 5 bases, with 15 bases remaining between them. The CDR3 coding sequence is TGTGCCAGCACCCCCGCAGGTTTTGATCAGCCCCAGCATTTT. Amino acids: CASTPAGFDQPQHF. Variable domain in full (rest from reference TRBV2 and TRBJ1-5): EPEVTQTPSHQVTQMGQEVILRCVPISNHLYFYWYRQILGQKVEFLVSFYNNEISEKSEIFDDQFSVERPDGSNFTLKIRSTKLEDSAMYFCASTPAGFDQPQHFGDGTRLSIL.